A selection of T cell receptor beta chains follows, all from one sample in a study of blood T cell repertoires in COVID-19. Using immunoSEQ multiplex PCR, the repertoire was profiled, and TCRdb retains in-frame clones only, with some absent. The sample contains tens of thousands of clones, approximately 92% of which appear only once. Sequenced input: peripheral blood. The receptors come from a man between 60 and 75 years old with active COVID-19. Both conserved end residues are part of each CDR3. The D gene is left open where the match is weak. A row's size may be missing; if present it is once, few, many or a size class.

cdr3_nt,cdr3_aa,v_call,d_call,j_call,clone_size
TGTGCCAGCAGTTACACTTTCCCTAGCGGGAGTCTTGAGCAGTTCTTC,CASSYTFPSGSLEQFF,TRBV6-2/TRBV6-3,TRBD2,TRBJ2-1,few
TGTGCCAGCAGTTTGGACAGGGGCGTGAATCAGCCCCAGCATTTT,CASSLDRGVNQPQHF,TRBV28,TRBD1,TRBJ1-5,-
TGTGCCAGCAGTTCCCTCTGGCAGCGCGGTACTACGCAGCAGTACTTC,CASSSLWQRGTTQQYF,TRBV27,-,TRBJ2-7,-
TGTGCCAGCAGCTTAAGGGGTTCCGGAAACACCATATATTTT,CASSLRGSGNTIYF,TRBV7-2,-,TRBJ1-3,-
TGCGCCAGCAGCTTACCCCGGGACAGGGTCACAGAGACCCAGTACTTC,CASSLPRDRVTETQYF,TRBV5-1,TRBD1,TRBJ2-5,-
TGTGCCAGCAGTTACTCCCTCCCCGGGGCTAGCGGGAGACCCGCCGGAGAGACCCAGTACTTC,CASSYSLPGASGRPAGETQYF,TRBV6-2/TRBV6-3,TRBD2,TRBJ2-5,-
TGTGCCAGCAGCGCTTCAGGGAGGGCGGTCGAGCAGTACTTC,CASSASGRAVEQYF,TRBV9,TRBD2,TRBJ2-7,-
TGCGCCAGCAGCCAAGACCCCAGACTAGCGGGAGGAGAGACCCAGTACTTC,CASSQDPRLAGGETQYF,TRBV4-3,TRBD2,TRBJ2-5,-
TGCAGCGTTGAACAGGGAATGAACACTGAAGCTTTCTTT,CSVEQGMNTEAFF,TRBV29-1,-,TRBJ1-1,-
TGTGCCACCAGCAGACAAAAGACAGGCAATGAGCAGTTCTTC,CATSRQKTGNEQFF,TRBV15,-,TRBJ2-1,-